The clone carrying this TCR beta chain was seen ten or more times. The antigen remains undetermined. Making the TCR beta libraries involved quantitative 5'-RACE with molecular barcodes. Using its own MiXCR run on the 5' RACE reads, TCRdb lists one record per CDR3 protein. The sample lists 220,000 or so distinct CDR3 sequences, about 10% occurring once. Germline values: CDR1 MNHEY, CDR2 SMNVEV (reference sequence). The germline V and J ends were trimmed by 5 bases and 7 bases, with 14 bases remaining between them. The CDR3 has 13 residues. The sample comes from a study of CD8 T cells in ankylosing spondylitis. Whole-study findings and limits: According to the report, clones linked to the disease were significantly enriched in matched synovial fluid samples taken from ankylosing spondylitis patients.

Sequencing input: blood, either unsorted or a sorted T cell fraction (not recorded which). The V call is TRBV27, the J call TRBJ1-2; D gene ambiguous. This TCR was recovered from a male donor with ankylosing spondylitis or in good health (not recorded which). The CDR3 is CASSTQFYGGYTF. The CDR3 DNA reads TGTGCCAGCAGTACCCAATTCTATGGTGGCTACACCTTC.